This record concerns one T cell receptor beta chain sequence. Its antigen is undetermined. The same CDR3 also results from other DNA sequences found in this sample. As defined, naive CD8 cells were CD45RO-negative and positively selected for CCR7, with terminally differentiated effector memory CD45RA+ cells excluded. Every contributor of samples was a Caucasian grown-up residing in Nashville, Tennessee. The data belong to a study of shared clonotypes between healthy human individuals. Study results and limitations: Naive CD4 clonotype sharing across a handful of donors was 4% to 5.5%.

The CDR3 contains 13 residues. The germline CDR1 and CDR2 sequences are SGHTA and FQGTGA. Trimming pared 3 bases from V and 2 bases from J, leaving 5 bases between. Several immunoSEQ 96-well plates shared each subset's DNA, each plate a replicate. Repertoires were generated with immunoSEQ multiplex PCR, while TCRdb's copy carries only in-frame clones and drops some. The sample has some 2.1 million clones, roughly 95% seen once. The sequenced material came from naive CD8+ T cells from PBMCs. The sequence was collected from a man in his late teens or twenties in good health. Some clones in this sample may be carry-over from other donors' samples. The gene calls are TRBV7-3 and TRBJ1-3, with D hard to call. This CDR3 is CASSLDAGNTIYF. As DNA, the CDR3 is TGTGCCAGCAGCTTGGACGCTGGAAACACCATATATTTT.